The clone carrying this TCR beta chain appeared a single time. The antigen remains undetermined. V shed 5 bases and J 2 bases; nucleotides not matched to a gene: 5. CDR3 length: 16 residues. Germline V CDR1 and CDR2: SGHDN, FVKESK. The entry originates in a study of OX40 agonist ivuxolimab in advanced cancers. Across the study: Participants averaged approximately 65 years of age (range roughly 23 to 80) and were around 80% male.

Whole-study results and caveats: Expanded peripheral T cells had an undetermined antigen specificity.

Sequencing used immunoSEQ multiplex PCR; TCRdb keeps in-frame clones, though not all of them. Here the sample spans about 86,000 clones, around nine tenths being singletons. The source material was CD4+ or CD8+ T cells sorted from blood, sampled in a trial of the OX40 agonist ivuxolimab. This receptor was obtained from an adult with an advanced solid tumor such as melanoma, head and neck, liver or kidney cancer. The chain couples TRBV14 to TRBJ2-5; 13 nucleotides line up with TRBD2. The CDR3, as DNA: TGTGCCAGCAGCTCCGGGACTAGCGGGGCTCAAGAGACCCAGTACTTC. The encoded protein is CASSSGTSGAQETQYF.